What follows describes a single T cell receptor beta chain. What it recognizes is unknown. V dropped 0 bases and J dropped 6; count of bases not matched to a gene: 5. This CDR3 is built from 15 residues. The germline gives CDR1 WSHSY, CDR2 SAAADI. Template for every sorted-subset replicate PCR totaled 150 to 250 ng DNA, about 30,000 T cell genomes. The repertoire was sequenced with immunoSEQ multiplex PCR; TCRdb's copy has only in-frame clones and lacks some. The repertoire has nearly 750,000 clones, 55% to 75% of them found once; the top ten carry more than 1.5%. Nashville, Tennessee was home to all donors, each a Caucasian adult. The source of the sample is a study of shared clonotypes between healthy human individuals. Looking at the study overall: Per-donor plates numbered three CD4 naive, three CD4 memory, two CD8 naive and one CD8 memory. Study-level points and caveats: Generation probabilities were higher for clonotypes shared across all four sorted-subset donors than for unshared ones.

The TCR originated in a young woman in good health. Material for sequencing was memory CD4+ T cells sorted from blood. Subset here: CD45RA-negative fraction. V and J are TRBV10-2 and TRBJ2-1; 7 nucleotides line up with TRBD2. In DNA form, the CDR3 reads TGCGCCAGCAGTGAGTCGTCTGGGGGGGGCAATGAGCAGTTCTTC. Encoded protein: CASSESSGGGNEQFF.